Sequencing of this T cell receptor (beta chain) was carried out in a study of CD8+ T cells in alopecia areata. Findings and limits, study-wide: Mice gave a clearer picture of TCR sharing than patients did, possibly for HLA-related reasons. Scalp data also include sequences from resident alphabeta T cells of normal skin.

PBMCs were stained for CD3, CD4 and CD8, and CD4+ and CD8+ T cells were sorted. Trimming removed 0 bases at V and 7 bases at J, with 10 bases between. The CDR3 length is 14 residues. Per germline, CDR1 MNHEY and CDR2 SVGAGI. Comment on this clone: What it recognizes is unknown.

RNA was extracted and reverse transcribed into cDNA as the sequencing template. Clones were sequenced by immunoSEQ multiplex PCR, and TCRdb holds only the in-frame ones, with some missing. The profile covers roughly 150,000 clones, with around 54% appearing a single time and about 4.9% taken by the ten largest. The source material was CD4+ T cells sorted from blood. The TCR sequence derives from a human donor in good health. The chain combines TRBV6-5 with TRBJ1-5; a possible D gene is TRBD1 (5 bases). The CDR3 DNA is TGTGCCAGCAGTTACTCGAAGGGGTACCAGCCCCAGCATTTT. Its translation: CASSYSKGYQPQHF.